Listed here is a single TCR beta chain. Its antigen is not yet known. It has no much larger one-base neighbor in the sample; base qualities were not kept. Healthy HIV-negative adults with no recently reported acute infections or vaccinations were included as donors. Every donor was a Caucasian adult living in Nashville, Tennessee, USA. CD4+ T cells were enriched by magnetic negative selection, after which naive cells were positively selected on CD45RA and the negative fraction was taken as the memory subset. Blood was collected by leukapheresis, and PBMCs were isolated by Ficoll-Histopaque density gradient centrifugation and then cryopreserved in liquid nitrogen vapor phase. Purity and quantity of every magnetically sorted T cell population were checked by analytical flow cytometry. Each sorted fraction had its genomic DNA isolated and then quantified by UV absorbance on a Nanodrop 2000c. This sample was included in a study of shared clonotypes between healthy human individuals (dated by TCRdb to 2020 to 2021). With respect to the entire study: Three men and a couple of women, aged 18 to 49 years, made up the cohort. Blood TCR repertoires of roughly 5 healthy adults were deeply sequenced to estimate repertoire size and the extent of clonotype sharing between individuals. For each donor, three plates each were used for CD4 naive and CD4 memory, two plates were used for CD8 naive, and one plate was used for CD8 memory. To increase sequencing depth and limit assay-specific biases, TCR repertoire library preparation and sequencing were carried out by different laboratories using diverse techniques. Each donor's leukapheresis produced roughly between about 0.8 and 8.9 billion PBMCs. The full study reports these points: Sampling was restricted to blood, and TCR repertoires in tissue are likely to differ from TCR repertoires in blood. Larger estimated clonotype richness was generally found for naive subsets than for memory subsets. Based on pairwise subsampling, the degree of clonotype sharing among donors was expected to be affected by sequencing depth. Compared with non-shared clonotypes, clonotypes shared by all four sorted-subset donors had higher generation probabilities. Because the study included a small number of donors, the genetic and exposure-history diversity represented was limited. When a few donors were compared, the shared fraction of clonotypes was about 5% for naive CD4, about 4% for naive CD8, 2% to 2.5% for memory CD4, and around 0.37% for memory CD8. Even with the large sequencing depth, rarefaction of the sorted-subset datasets indicated that sequencing was incomplete.

Including cysteine and phenylalanine, the CDR3 has 15 amino acids. The sequence is cut down to CDR3 DNA, 45 bases in frame from base 1. The germline V gene gives CDR1 as SGHTA and CDR2 as FQGNSA. The V and J ends are trimmed by 5 bases and 3 bases, leaving 13 bases between them. TCR CDR3 regions were amplified from genomic DNA by multiplex PCR using the deep immunoSEQ assay. Genomic DNA extracted from each cell subset was distributed evenly over all wells of several immunoSEQ 96-well plates, and each plate served as one replicate. For sorted subsets, roughly 200 ng genomic DNA, equal to 30,000 to 35,000 T cell genomes, was loaded into each replicate PCR. The purified libraries were quantified using a Qubit 3.0 fluorometer, sized with a Bioanalyzer 2100, and then quantified again using the KAPA Library Quantification kit. Each immunoSEQ 96-well plate was sequenced on its own single-read 150-cycle Illumina NextSeq 550 flow cell. In the paper's pipeline: Because the immunoSEQ output included only junctional sequences and no quality scores, the filtering could not be the same as the filtering used for full-length reads. To assign V/J genes and CDR3, sequences were annotated against IMGT germline references using PyIR, a Python wrapper for IgBLAST v1.9. Reads with weak V/J assignments (E-value above 1e-6), missing CDR3, stop codons, out-of-frame junctions, or ambiguous translated residues were removed. A V3J clonotype was defined by an identical inferred V gene, J gene, and CDR3 amino acid sequence. Percentage overlap between repertoires was calculated by dividing the number of shared unique clonotypes by the size of the smaller repertoire. Richness of each repertoire was evaluated using RTK rarefaction, the Chao1 estimator, and Recon v2.1 estimates of unobserved clonotypes. Generation probabilities for all TCRbeta clonotypes obtained by the gDNA method from a few donors were computed using OLGA. The table comes from immuneACCESS by way of TCRdb, which keeps in-frame sequences with V and J called. Part of the clones is missing from these tables; in studies checked, under half for an unresolved V gene and the rest for unknown reasons. The V and J calls and clone size come from that table; D and trimming were worked out from the DNA. The sample table holds some 2.3 million clones, of which 93% were seen once. Jointly, the top ten make up 0.39% of the sample.

The V gene is TRBV7-2 and the J gene is TRBJ1-4; 5 matching bases give a weak D call of TRBD1. The sequencing input was naive CD4+ T cells from PBMCs. The cell subset or site tag for this specimen amounts to: CD45RA+ positively selected. The sequence was obtained from a man in his late teens or twenties in good health. Some clones in this sample may be carry-over from other donors' samples. For the CDR3, the sequence is CASSPPGTPNEKLFF. The DNA sequence follows: TGTGCCAGCAGCCCCCCAGGGACCCCTAATGAAAAACTGTTTTTT.